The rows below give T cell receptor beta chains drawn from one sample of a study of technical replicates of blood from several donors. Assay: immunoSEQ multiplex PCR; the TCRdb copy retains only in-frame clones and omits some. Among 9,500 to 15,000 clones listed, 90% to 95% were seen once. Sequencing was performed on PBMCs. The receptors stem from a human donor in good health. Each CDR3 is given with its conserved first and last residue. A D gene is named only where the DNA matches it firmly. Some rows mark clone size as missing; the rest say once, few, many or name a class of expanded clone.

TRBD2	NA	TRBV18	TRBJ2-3	CASSRSPQAGGEDTQYF	TGTGCCAGCTCACGCTCACCGCAGGCGGGAGGGGAAGATACGCAGTATTTT
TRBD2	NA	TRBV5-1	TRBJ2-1	CATSVLAGAYNEQFF	TGCGCCACCTCGGTTCTAGCGGGAGCCTACAATGAGCAGTTCTTC
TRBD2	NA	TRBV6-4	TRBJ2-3	CASSDSAGATDTQYF	TGTGCCAGCAGTGACTCAGCGGGAGCCACAGATACGCAGTATTTT
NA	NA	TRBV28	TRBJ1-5	CASRIQGLRGPQHF	TGTGCCAGCAGAATTCAGGGTTTGCGCGGGCCCCAGCATTTT
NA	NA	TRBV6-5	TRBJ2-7	CASRQGPVYEQYF	TGTGCCAGCAGGCAGGGGCCGGTCTACGAGCAGTACTTC
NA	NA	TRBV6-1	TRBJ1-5	CASSEAYTGGRNQPQHF	TGTGCCAGCAGTGAAGCGTACACGGGGGGCCGCAATCAGCCCCAGCATTTT
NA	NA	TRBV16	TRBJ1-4	CASSQQGPGEKLFF	TGTGCCAGCAGCCAACAGGGGCCAGGAGAAAAACTGTTTTTT
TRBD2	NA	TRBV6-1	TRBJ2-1	CASSSEAGGLNEQFF	TGTGCCAGCAGCTCTGAAGCGGGAGGTTTAAATGAGCAGTTCTTC
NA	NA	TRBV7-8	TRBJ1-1	CASSPRTERRAFF	TGTGCCAGCAGCCCTCGGACAGAACGCCGAGCTTTCTTT
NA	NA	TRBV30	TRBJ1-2	CAWSLGGWGGYTF	TGTGCCTGGAGTCTCGGGGGATGGGGTGGCTACACCTTC
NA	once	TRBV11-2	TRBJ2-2	CASRDGTLNTGELFF	TGTGCCAGCAGGGACGGGACACTCAACACCGGGGAGCTGTTTTTT
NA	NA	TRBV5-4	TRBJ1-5	CASSRENQPQHF	TGTGCCAGCAGCAGAGAAAATCAGCCCCAGCATTTT
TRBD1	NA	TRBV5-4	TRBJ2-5	CASSLVGQAQETQYF	TGTGCCAGCAGCTTAGTCGGACAGGCCCAAGAGACCCAGTACTTC
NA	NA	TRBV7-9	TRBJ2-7	CASSLAMGPYEQYF	TGTGCCAGCAGCCTAGCGATGGGGCCCTACGAGCAATACTTC
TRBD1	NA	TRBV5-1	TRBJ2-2	CASSLSQGALTGELFF	TGCGCCAGCAGCTTGTCACAGGGGGCGCTGACCGGGGAGCTGTTTTTT
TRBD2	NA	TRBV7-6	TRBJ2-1	CASSLEAGLAGEYNEQFF	TGTGCCAGCAGCTTAGAAGCGGGACTAGCGGGAGAGTACAATGAGCAGTTCTTC
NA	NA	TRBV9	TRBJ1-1	CASSLVQGQGNTEAFF	TGTGCCAGCAGCCTGGTCCAGGGCCAAGGGAACACTGAAGCTTTCTTT
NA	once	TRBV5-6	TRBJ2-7	CASSLMENEQYF	TGTGCCAGCAGCTTGATGGAGAACGAGCAGTACTTC
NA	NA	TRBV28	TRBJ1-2	CASSSQGTDLNYGYTF	TGTGCCAGCAGTTCCCAGGGGACCGATTTAAACTATGGCTACACCTTC
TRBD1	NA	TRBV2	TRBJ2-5	CASRRDSTTAQYF	TGTGCCAGCAGGAGGGACAGTACGACGGCCCAGTACTTC
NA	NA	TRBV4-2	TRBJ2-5	CASSQDGGKQETQYF	TGTGCCAGCAGCCAAGACGGGGGAAAGCAAGAGACCCAGTACTTC
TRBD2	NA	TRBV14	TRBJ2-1	CASSHLSGRGYNEQFF	TGTGCCAGCAGCCACCTCAGCGGGAGAGGATACAATGAGCAGTTCTTC
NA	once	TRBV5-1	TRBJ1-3	CASSLATSGHTGNTIYF	TGCGCCAGCAGCTTGGCCACATCGGGACACACTGGAAACACCATATATTTT
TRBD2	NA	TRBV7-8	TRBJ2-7	CASSHAIGSGGTYEQYF	TGTGCCAGCAGCCACGCTATTGGGAGCGGGGGAACCTACGAGCAGTACTTC